Below, 32 T cell receptor beta chains from the same sample are listed, as sequenced in a study of T-cell memory formation after mild COVID-19 (dated by TCRdb to the early 2020s). To prepare the library, 5' RACE was applied. The reads were generated on an Illumina NovaSeq 6000. The public reads were quality trimmed at Q25 with fastp and then assembled into clones with MiXCR by TCRdb, keeping productive beta chains. CDR3 protein duplicates are merged, each entry listing the most common genes and DNA. This sample comprises roughly 580,000 distinct CDR3 sequences, roughly 17% of them detected only once. The biggest ten clones account for more than 10% of the sample. The specimen was PBMCs or a T cell subset sorted from them (not recorded which). The receptors were gathered from an adult woman who had mild COVID-19 (a few samples of this study predate the infection). The sample titles of this study are shuffled in the database, so cell type and time point are left out; the donor was told from shared clones.

This clonotype was counted a few times. The V call is TRBV10-3, the J call TRBJ1-6, with D unclear. The CDR3 has 13 amino acids. Germline CDR1 reads ENHRY; CDR2 reads SYGVKD. V gave up 3 bases and J gave up 7 bases, with 7 bases separating them. This CDR3 is CAISDSENSPLHF. In DNA, the CDR3 is TGTGCCATCAGTGACTCCGAAAATTCACCCCTCCACTTT.

This clonotype has more than one count but fewer than ten. This rearrangement joins TRBV9 to TRBJ2-1; D is uncertain. The CDR3 sequence is 15 residues long. The V end was cut by 2 bases, the J end by 0 bases, with 9 bases between. Germline assignment: CDR1 SGDLS and CDR2 YYNGEE. The CDR3 bases are TGTGCCAGCAGCGTGGCAGGAGACTCCTACAATGAGCAGTTCTTC. Translating it yields CASSVAGDSYNEQFF.

Only a few counts were recorded for this clonotype. V usage is TRBV29-1 and J usage is TRBJ2-7; 11 bases match TRBD1. V gave up 7 bases and J gave up 7 bases; unmatched junction bases: 9. Germline assignment: CDR1 SQVTM and CDR2 ANQGSEA. The CDR3 runs 13 residues. The CDR3 DNA reads as TGCAGCGCCGACTCCGGGACAGGGGGAGAGCAGTACTTC. It specifies CSADSGTGGEQYF.

This clonotype was recorded a few times. The CDR3 coding sequence is TGCGCCAGCGCCGAGACAGGGGGTGGCAATTCACCCCTCCACTTT. It yields the protein CASAETGGGNSPLHF. V usage is TRBV5-1 and J usage is TRBJ1-6, with 9 bases aligning to TRBD1. CDR1 is SGHRS, CDR2 YFSETQ, per germline. V dropped 7 bases and J dropped 7; count of bases not matched to a gene: 9. CDR3 length equals 15 residues.

The chain combines TRBV13 with TRBJ1-1; D is undetermined. The ends were cut back, 2 bases at V and 1 base at J, with 11 bases in the middle. Germline loops: CDR1 PRHDT, CDR2 FYEKMQ (reference sequence). The CDR3 length is 15 residues. CDR3 bases: TGTGCCAGCAGCTTACGAGGTGGCAGGAACACTGAAGCTTTCTTT. Protein product: CASSLRGGRNTEAFF.

The genes are TRBV6-2 or TRBV6-3 and TRBJ2-3; no firm D call. The germline V gene has CDR1 MNHEY and CDR2 SVGEGT. V was clipped by 8 bases and J by 3 bases, with 6 bases between them. The CDR3 contains 11 residues. CDR3 residues: CASQQTDTQYF. CDR3 nucleotides: TGTGCCAGCCAACAGACAGATACGCAGTATTTT.

The chain joins TRBV11-3 to TRBJ2-1; D is perhaps TRBD2 (6 bases). This CDR3 is built from 17 residues. CDR1 and CDR2 (germline): SGHNT, YENEEA. Trimming pared 1 base from V and 3 bases from J, leaving 16 bases between. In DNA, the CDR3 is TGTGCCAGCAGCTTAGTCCTTCAGCGGGCATTCTACAATGAGCAGTTCTTC. Translating gives CASSLVLQRAFYNEQFF.

This clonotype was counted a few times. V and J are TRBV2 and TRBJ2-3; 8 nucleotides align to TRBD1. This CDR3 spans 13 amino acids. With 7 bases clipped from V and 5 bases from J, the junction kept 5 bases outside the gene matches. The germline V gene has CDR1 SNHLY and CDR2 FYNNEI. This CDR3 reads CASNQGAVDTQYF. In DNA form, the CDR3 reads TGTGCCAGCAACCAGGGGGCCGTAGATACGCAGTATTTT.

The table lists this clonotype with a few counts. The chain couples TRBV7-8 to TRBJ1-1; D remains ambiguous. The germline V gene encodes CDR1 SGHVS and CDR2 FQNEAQ. The CDR3 is 15 amino acids. The V end was cut by 1 base, the J end by 0 bases, with 9 bases between. CDR3 loop: CASSLVGIMNTEAFF. The CDR3 DNA sequence: TGTGCCAGCAGCTTAGTAGGGATCATGAACACTGAAGCTTTCTTT.

This chain uses TRBV20-1 with TRBJ2-5; D may be TRBD2 (5 bases). The germline V gene encodes CDR1 DFQATT and CDR2 SNEGSKA (reference sequence). This CDR3 contains 17 residues. V was shortened by 0 bases and J by 0 bases, with 17 bases between the two germline ends. CDR3 amino acids: CSARDRVLAEYQETQYF. The DNA of the CDR3 is TGCAGTGCTAGAGATAGAGTCCTAGCAGAATACCAAGAGACCCAGTACTTC.

This clonotype occurred a few times. This chain joins TRBV5-1 and TRBJ1-1, with 8 bases aligning to TRBD1. J gave up 1 base and V 0 bases, and 2 bases lay outside the gene matches. This CDR3 spans 15 amino acids. CDR1 is SGHRS, CDR2 YFSETQ, per germline. The CDR3 here is CASSLVGQGNTEAFF. In DNA, the CDR3 is TGCGCCAGCAGCTTGGTTGGACAGGGGAACACTGAAGCTTTCTTT.

This clonotype occurred many times. This chain links TRBV5-5 with TRBJ2-1, with TRBD2 matching over 7 bases. The CDR3 has 16 residues. CDR1 and CDR2 from the germline V gene are SGHKS and YYEKEE (reference sequence). The trim removed 4 bases at V and 6 bases at J, leaving 13 bases unmatched. The CDR3 sequence is CASSREDGRWRNEQFF. The CDR3 bases are TGTGCCAGCAGCCGGGAGGACGGTCGATGGCGCAATGAGCAGTTCTTC. Together with reference TRBV5-5 and TRBJ2-1, the CDR3 gives the full variable domain: DAGVTQSPTHLIKTRGQQVTLRCSPISGHKSVSWYQQVLGQGPQFIFQYYEKEERGRGNFPDRFSARQFPNYSSELNVNALLLGDSALYLCASSREDGRWRNEQFFGPGTRLTVL.

This chain connects TRBV20-1 to TRBJ2-7, with D perhaps TRBD1 (6 bases). Germline lookup yields CDR1 DFQATT and CDR2 SNEGSKA (reference sequence). The CDR3 is 13 amino acids. Trimming shortened V by 6 bases and J by 2 bases, and 14 bases separated the two germline ends. CDR3 in DNA: TGCAGTGCCAGGACTGACAGGACCTACGAGCAGTACTTC. It codes for CSARTDRTYEQYF.

This clonotype was picked up a small number of times. The chain carries TRBV11-2 and TRBJ2-5; D remains ambiguous. V lost 6 bases and J lost 5, with 10 bases in between. The CDR3 runs 12 residues. Germline V gene sequence: CDR1 SGHAT, CDR2 FQNNGV. The CDR3, as DNA: TGTGCCAGCAGATGGGGTTCGGAGACCCAGTACTTC. Its protein is CASRWGSETQYF. Filled out from reference TRBV11-2 and TRBJ2-5, the complete variable domain reads EAGVAQSPRYKIIEKRQSVAFWCNPISGHATLYWYQQILGQGPKLLIQFQNNGVVDDSQLPKDRFSAERLKGVDSTLKIQPAKLEDSAVYLCASRWGSETQYFGPGTRLLVL.

This clonotype has ten or more counts. The chain couples TRBV6-5 to TRBJ2-5; a weak D match, TRBD1 (6 bases). Germline assignment: CDR1 MNHEY and CDR2 SVGAGI. This CDR3 is 12 amino acids long. Trimming removed 4 bases from V and 4 bases from J, with 7 bases in between. The CDR3 sequence: CASSSRGETQYF. Here the CDR3 DNA reads TGTGCCAGCAGTTCCAGGGGAGAGACCCAGTACTTC.

The chain's CDR3 is CASSRTSGSSETQYF. CDR3 DNA: TGTGCCAGCAGTCGGACTAGCGGGAGTTCGGAGACCCAGTACTTC. The rearrangement joins TRBV11-3 to TRBJ2-5; 13 positions agree with TRBD2. The trim removed 6 bases at V and 5 bases at J, leaving 6 bases unmatched. The germline V gene encodes CDR1 SGHNT and CDR2 YENEEA. CDR3 length: 15 residues.

In this sample, this clonotype turned up a few times. This chain links TRBV6-2 or TRBV6-3 with TRBJ2-7; 10 nucleotides align to TRBD1. CDR1 and CDR2 (germline): MNHEY, SVGEGT. The CDR3 extends over 15 amino acids. The ends lost 2 bases at V and 2 bases at J; junction bases unmatched: 3. The CDR3 DNA is TGTGCCAGCAGTTACGGACAGGGGGTCACCTACGAGCAGTACTTC. Its protein product is CASSYGQGVTYEQYF.

V gene TRBV2 combines with J gene TRBJ2-7, with D perhaps being TRBD1 or TRBD2 (5 bases each). The CDR3 loop spans 13 amino acids. The germline V gene has CDR1 SNHLY and CDR2 FYNNEI. V shed 7 bases and J shed 3 bases, with 13 bases lying between them. This CDR3 is CASTGTLLYEQYF. The DNA of the CDR3 is TGTGCCAGCACAGGGACCCTTCTCTACGAGCAGTACTTC. Complete variable domain (other parts from reference TRBV2 and TRBJ2-7): EPEVTQTPSHQVTQMGQEVILRCVPISNHLYFYWYRQILGQKVEFLVSFYNNEISEKSEIFDDQFSVERPDGSNFTLKIRSTKLEDSAMYFCASTGTLLYEQYFGPGTRLTVT.

The J gene is TRBJ2-5, the V gene TRBV15; 7 bases are shared with TRBD1. Trimming took 4 bases from V and 4 from J; bases not matched to a gene: 12. The CDR3 length is 16 residues. The germline gives CDR1 LNHNV, CDR2 YYDKDF (reference sequence). The CDR3 DNA follows: TGTGCCACCAGCACTAGAACAGGGGATATCCGAGAGACCCAGTACTTC. It codes for CATSTRTGDIRETQYF.

The sample holds a few counts of this clonotype. The gene calls are TRBV24-1 and TRBJ2-7, with D unresolved. CDR3 size: 13 residues. Germline-derived CDR1 and CDR2 are KGHDR and SFDVKD. Trimming took off 5 bases at V and 1 base at J, with 8 bases between the two ends. CDR3: CATSAAASYEQYF. As DNA, the CDR3 is TGTGCCACCAGTGCTGCCGCATCCTACGAGCAGTACTTC.

CDR3 region: CSARSHRTSGGRNEQFF. DNA for the CDR3: TGCAGTGCTAGATCCCATCGGACTAGCGGGGGTCGCAATGAGCAGTTCTTC. The V and J genes are TRBV20-1 and TRBJ2-1; 13 bases are a match to TRBD2. This CDR3 has 17 amino acids. The V segment lost 2 bases and the J segment 6 bases; nucleotides outside the gene matches: 10. Germline V gene sequence: CDR1 DFQATT, CDR2 SNEGSKA (reference sequence).

This rearrangement joins TRBV19 to TRBJ1-6; TRBD1 matches at 7 bases. The CDR3 is 13 amino acids. The germline CDR1 and CDR2 sequences are LNHDA and SQIVND (reference sequence). With 8 bases clipped from V and 6 bases from J, the junction kept 4 bases outside the gene matches. The CDR3 DNA reads as TGTGCCAGTGGGACAGTGATTAATTCACCCCTCCACTTT. It is translated as CASGTVINSPLHF.

This clonotype appeared a few times. The chain links TRBV7-2 to TRBJ1-2; 7 bases are a match to TRBD1. The CDR3 runs 17 residues. Germline V gene sequence: CDR1 SGHTA, CDR2 FQGNSA. The trim removed 5 bases at V and 2 bases at J, leaving 14 bases unmatched. CDR3 residues: CASSVRRGLLPNYGYTF. Here the CDR3 DNA reads TGTGCCAGCAGCGTCCGTAGGGGGCTCCTTCCGAACTATGGCTACACCTTC.

This CDR3 is CASSASGGARDTQYF. CDR3 coding DNA: TGTGCCAGCAGTGCTAGCGGGGGGGCTAGAGATACGCAGTATTTT. The chain carries TRBV6-1 and TRBJ2-3; 12 nucleotides line up with TRBD2. CDR3 length: 15 amino acids. The junction had 4 bases not matched to a gene; V was cut back by 4 bases and J by 5 bases. Germline loops: CDR1 MNHNS, CDR2 SASEGT.

This clonotype was seen more than once but under ten times. The chain combines TRBV6-2 or TRBV6-3 with TRBJ2-3, with D maybe TRBD2 (6 bases). The V end lost 6 bases, the J end lost 5 bases, and 21 bases lay between the germline ends. CDR1 and CDR2 (germline): MNHEY, SVGEGT. The CDR3 has 16 residues. This CDR3 is CASRPWRGPRVDTQYF. As DNA, the CDR3 is TGTGCCAGCAGGCCTTGGCGGGGCCCGCGAGTAGATACGCAGTATTTT.

The rearrangement uses TRBV5-1 and TRBJ2-1; D is perhaps TRBD2 (5 bases). CDR1 SGHRS and CDR2 YFSETQ come from the germline V gene. V was clipped by 1 base and J by 0 bases, with 11 bases between them. This CDR3 has 16 amino acids. This CDR3 reads CASSLTAASSYNEQFF. For the CDR3, the DNA is TGCGCCAGCAGCTTGACAGCGGCGAGCTCCTACAATGAGCAGTTCTTC.

V gene TRBV3-1 combines with J gene TRBJ1-5; weak D call: TRBD1 (5 bases). CDR1 and CDR2 from the germline V gene are LGHDT and YNNKEL (reference sequence). V was cut by 4 bases and J by 7 bases, with 11 bases left in between. The CDR3 length is 13 residues. Here the CDR3 DNA reads TGTGCCAGCAGCCGGAGGGGTGGACAGCCCCAGCATTTT. Residues: CASSRRGGQPQHF.

This clonotype was observed a few times. The chain is built from TRBV12-3 or TRBV12-4 and TRBJ1-1, with D hard to call. The CDR3 extends over 14 amino acids. V lost 2 bases and J 5 bases, leaving 12 bases between the germline ends. The CDR3 loop is CASSLPGGYTEAFF. Written as DNA, the CDR3 is TGTGCCAGCAGTTTACCAGGCGGGTATACTGAAGCTTTCTTT.

About this clonotype itself: A much larger clone differs by one base, so this may be a read error. This sequence joins TRBV20-1 and TRBJ2-1; D might be TRBD2 (7 bases). Germline CDR1 reads DFQATT; CDR2 reads SNEGSKA (reference sequence). There are 14 residues in the CDR3. The CDR3 protein is CSARGRGALNKQFF. The CDR3, as DNA: TGCAGTGCTAGAGGACGGGGGGCGCTCAATAAGCAGTTCTTC.

The chain couples TRBV24-1 to TRBJ2-1; TRBD2 aligns across 7 bases. CDR1 is KGHDR and CDR2 is SFDVKD in the germline V gene. CDR3 length equals 15 residues. V lost 4 bases, J lost 4 bases, and 6 bases stayed unmatched. The chain's CDR3 is CATSEAGLIYNEQFF. In nucleotides, the CDR3 is TGTGCCACCAGTGAAGCGGGACTAATTTACAATGAGCAGTTCTTC.

This clonotype was observed a few times. V usage is TRBV5-6 and J usage is TRBJ1-1; D gene unclear. Trimming pared 0 bases from V and 6 bases from J, leaving 9 bases between. Germline V CDR1 and CDR2: SGHDT, YYEEEE. The CDR3 spans 13 residues. The CDR3 here is CASSLEGKPEAFF. CDR3 bases: TGTGCCAGCAGCTTGGAGGGTAAACCTGAAGCTTTCTTT.

CDR3 in DNA: TGTGCCAGTGGAAGAGGGGGGGATCGCGCAGATACGCAGTATTTT. It is translated as CASGRGGDRADTQYF. This chain joins TRBV2 and TRBJ2-3; possibly TRBD2 for D (7 bases). This CDR3 contains 15 residues. The germline V gene encodes CDR1 SNHLY and CDR2 FYNNEI. With 9 bases removed from V and 4 bases from J, the gap between germline ends came to 20 bases.